The rows below give T cell receptor beta chains drawn from one sample of a study of graft-versus-host responses after intestinal transplantation. These receptors are not linked to any known antigen. Only in-frame clones appear in the TCRdb table, and some are missing; sequencing was by immunoSEQ multiplex PCR. The table records some 95,000 clones, 91% of them present only once. Sample: unstimulated CD8+ T cells sorted from spleen or lymph node cells, taken before intestinal transplant. The receptor source for this set is a human donor who received an intestinal transplant. Each CDR3 is given with its conserved first and last residue. D genes are given only for firm matches. Rows may omit the clone size; those that give it use once, few, many or a size class.

>TRBV21-1|TRBJ1-2|-|-
CASSMTGGWYGYTF
TGTGCCAGCAGCATGACAGGGGGCTGGTATGGCTACACCTTC
>TRBV5-6|TRBJ2-5|-|once
CASRVLQETQYF
TGTGCCAGCAGGGTCCTACAAGAGACCCAGTACTTC
>TRBV27|TRBJ2-1|-|-
CASTAGGSYNEQFF
TGTGCCAGTACCGCCGGGGGATCCTACAATGAGCAGTTCTTC
>TRBV30|TRBJ2-3|TRBD2|-
CAWIGGGARLKDTQYF
TGTGCCTGGATCGGCGGGGGGGCACGTCTCAAAGATACGCAGTATTTT
>TRBV9|TRBJ1-5|-|-
CASSPGGESGQPQHF
TGTGCCAGCAGCCCAGGAGGGGAATCGGGGCAGCCCCAGCATTTT
>TRBV15|TRBJ2-1|TRBD2|once
CATSGGGSYNEQFF
TGTGCCACCAGCGGGGGGGGCTCCTACAATGAGCAGTTCTTC
>TRBV27|TRBJ2-5|-|-
CASSLLPEDQETQYF
TGTGCCAGCAGTTTATTGCCAGAAGACCAAGAGACCCAGTACTTC
>TRBV5-1|TRBJ2-1|TRBD1|-
CASSLGQGTKWYNEQFF
TGCGCCAGCAGCTTGGGACAGGGGACGAAATGGTACAATGAGCAGTTCTTC
>TRBV27|TRBJ1-4|-|-
CASSLRATNEKLFF
TGTGCCAGCAGTCTCAGGGCGACCAATGAAAAACTGTTTTTT
>TRBV16|TRBJ1-2|-|-
CASSQFFKGDNYGYTF
TGTGCCAGCAGCCAATTTTTTAAGGGAGACAACTATGGCTACACCTTC
>TRBV7-9|TRBJ2-5|-|-
CASSEPLAPETQYF
TGCGCCAGCAGCGAACCACTAGCACCCGAGACCCAGTACTTC
>TRBV12-5|TRBJ2-3|-|-
CASGLETQYF
TGTGCTAGTGGCCTCGAGACGCAGTATTTT
>TRBV2|TRBJ2-7|-|-
CASSELGRSVYEQYF
TGTGCCAGCAGTGAATTGGGCAGGTCGGTCTACGAGCAGTACTTC
>TRBV13|TRBJ2-1|-|-
CASSTGSEQFF
TGTGCCAGCAGCACCGGTAGTGAGCAGTTCTTC
>TRBV7-9|TRBJ1-6|-|-
CASSEVSQTNNSPLHF
TGTGCCAGCAGTGAAGTTTCCCAAACTAATAATTCACCCCTCCACTTT
>TRBV7-2|TRBJ2-7|-|-
CASSFNGEQYF
TGTGCCAGCAGCTTTAACGGCGAGCAGTACTTC
>TRBV18|TRBJ2-7|TRBD2|once
CASSPGLAGAHEQYF
TGTGCCAGCTCACCTGGACTAGCGGGCGCCCACGAGCAGTACTTC
>TRBV4-1|TRBJ2-1|TRBD2|-
CASSPRLAGSYNEQFF
TGCGCCAGCAGCCCCCGACTAGCGGGGTCCTACAATGAGCAGTTCTTC
>TRBV14|TRBJ1-5|-|-
CASSHTSRVGSNQPQHF
TGTGCCAGCAGCCATACCAGCCGGGTTGGGAGCAATCAGCCCCAGCATTTT
>TRBV30|TRBJ2-7|-|once
CAWSVLGEQYF
TGTGCCTGGAGTGTACTCGGCGAGCAGTACTTC
>TRBV11-2|TRBJ1-1|-|-
CASSLDQNTEAFF
TGTGCCAGCAGCTTAGATCAGAACACTGAAGCTTTCTTT
>TRBV2|TRBJ2-1|-|-
CASSDSAYNEQFF
TGTGCCAGCAGTGACTCGGCCTACAATGAGCAGTTCTTC
>TRBV9|TRBJ2-3|-|-
CASSVGLGGQGLADTQYF
TGTGCCAGCAGCGTGGGATTGGGGGGGCAGGGATTGGCAGATACGCAGTATTTT
>TRBV28|TRBJ2-7|TRBD2|-
CASSFPTSGRMTYEQYF
TGTGCCAGCAGTTTCCCCACTAGCGGGAGGATGACCTACGAGCAGTACTTC
>TRBV5-1|TRBJ1-1|-|-
CASESGGGAGTEAFF
TGCGCCAGCGAATCCGGCGGGGGCGCTGGCACTGAAGCTTTCTTT
>TRBV4-2|TRBJ2-7|TRBD1|-
CASSPGQGVYEQYF
TGTGCCAGCAGCCCGGGACAGGGGGTTTACGAGCAGTACTTC
>TRBV6-1|TRBJ2-7|-|-
CASEFYRVRNEQYF
TGTGCCAGCGAATTTTACAGGGTGAGAAACGAGCAGTACTTC
>TRBV9|TRBJ2-1|TRBD2|once
CASGGGRDDEQFF
TGTGCCAGCGGGGGGGGAAGGGACGATGAGCAGTTCTTC